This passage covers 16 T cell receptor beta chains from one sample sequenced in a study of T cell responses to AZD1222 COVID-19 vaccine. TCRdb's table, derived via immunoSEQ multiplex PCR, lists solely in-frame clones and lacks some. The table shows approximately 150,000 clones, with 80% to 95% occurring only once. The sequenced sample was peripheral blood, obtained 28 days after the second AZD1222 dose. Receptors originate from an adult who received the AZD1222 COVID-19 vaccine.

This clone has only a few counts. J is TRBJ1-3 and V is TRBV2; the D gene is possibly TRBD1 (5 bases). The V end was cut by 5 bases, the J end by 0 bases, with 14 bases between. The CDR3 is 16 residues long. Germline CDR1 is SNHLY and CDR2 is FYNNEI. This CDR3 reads CASSSGHLFSGNTIYF. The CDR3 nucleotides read TGTGCCAGCAGTTCAGGACATCTTTTCTCTGGAAACACCATATATTTT. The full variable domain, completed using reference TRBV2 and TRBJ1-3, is EPEVTQTPSHQVTQMGQEVILRCVPISNHLYFYWYRQILGQKVEFLVSFYNNEISEKSEIFDDQFSVERPDGSNFTLKIRSTKLEDSAMYFCASSSGHLFSGNTIYFGEGSWLTVV.

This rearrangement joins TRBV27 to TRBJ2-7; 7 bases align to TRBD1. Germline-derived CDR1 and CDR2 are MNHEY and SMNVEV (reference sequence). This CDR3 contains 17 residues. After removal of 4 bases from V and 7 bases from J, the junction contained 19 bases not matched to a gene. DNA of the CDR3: TGTGCCAGCAGTTCCGACCCGACAGGGACGATTTCGATTGAGCAGTACTTC. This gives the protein CASSSDPTGTISIEQYF.

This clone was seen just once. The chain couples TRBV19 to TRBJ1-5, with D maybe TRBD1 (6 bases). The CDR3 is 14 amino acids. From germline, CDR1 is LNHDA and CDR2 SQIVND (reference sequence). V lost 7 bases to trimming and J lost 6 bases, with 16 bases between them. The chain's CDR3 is CASIAGGHRQPQHF. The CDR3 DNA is TGTGCCAGTATCGCTGGGGGACATCGTCAGCCCCAGCATTTT.

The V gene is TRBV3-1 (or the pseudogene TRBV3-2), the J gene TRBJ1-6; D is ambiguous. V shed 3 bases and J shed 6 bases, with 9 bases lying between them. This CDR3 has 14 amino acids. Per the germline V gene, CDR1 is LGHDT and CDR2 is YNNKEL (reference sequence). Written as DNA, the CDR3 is TGTGCCAGCAGCCACCGGGATAGTAATTCACCCCTCCACTTT. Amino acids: CASSHRDSNSPLHF.

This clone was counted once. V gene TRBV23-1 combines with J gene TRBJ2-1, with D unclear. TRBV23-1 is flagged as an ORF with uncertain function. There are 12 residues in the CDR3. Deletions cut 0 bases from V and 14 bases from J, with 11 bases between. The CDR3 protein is CASSQSHVVKFF. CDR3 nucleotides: TGCGCCAGCAGTCAATCCCACGTGGTGAAGTTCTTC.

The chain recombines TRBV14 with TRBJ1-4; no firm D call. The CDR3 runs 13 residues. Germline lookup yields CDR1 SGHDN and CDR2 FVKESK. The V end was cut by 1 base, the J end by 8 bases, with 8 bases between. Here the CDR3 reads CASSQGSREKLFF. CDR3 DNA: TGTGCCAGCAGCCAAGGGTCGCGGGAAAAACTGTTTTTT.

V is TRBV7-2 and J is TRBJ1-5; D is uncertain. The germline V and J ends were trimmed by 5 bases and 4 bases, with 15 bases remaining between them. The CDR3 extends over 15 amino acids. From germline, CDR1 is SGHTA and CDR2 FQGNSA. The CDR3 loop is CASSPLGRLNQPQHF. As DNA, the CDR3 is TGTGCCAGCAGCCCTCTCGGACGGTTGAATCAGCCCCAGCATTTT. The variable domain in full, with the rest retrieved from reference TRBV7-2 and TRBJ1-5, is GAGVSQSPSNKVTEKGKDVELRCDPISGHTALYWYRQSLGQGLEFLIYFQGNSAPDKSGLPSDRFSAERTGGSVSTLTIQRTQQEDSAVYLCASSPLGRLNQPQHFGDGTRLSIL.

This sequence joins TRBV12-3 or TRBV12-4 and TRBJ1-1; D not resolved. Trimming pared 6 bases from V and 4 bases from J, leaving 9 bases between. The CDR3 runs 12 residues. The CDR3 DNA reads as TGTGCCAGCAGGCTTGCGAGCACTGAAGCTTTCTTT. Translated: CASRLASTEAFF.

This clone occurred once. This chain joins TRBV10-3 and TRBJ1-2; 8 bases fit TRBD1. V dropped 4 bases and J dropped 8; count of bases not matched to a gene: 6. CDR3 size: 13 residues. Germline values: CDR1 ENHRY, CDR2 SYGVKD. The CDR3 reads CAISGTGTEGYTF. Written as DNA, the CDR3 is TGTGCCATCAGTGGGACAGGGACGGAGGGCTACACCTTC.

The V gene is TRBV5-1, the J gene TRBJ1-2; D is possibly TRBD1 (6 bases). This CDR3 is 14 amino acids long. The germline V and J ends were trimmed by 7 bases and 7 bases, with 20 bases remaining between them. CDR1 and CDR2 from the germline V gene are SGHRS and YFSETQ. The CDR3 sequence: CASAPGEGIVGYTF. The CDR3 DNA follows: TGCGCCAGCGCCCCAGGGGAGGGGATTGTTGGCTACACCTTC. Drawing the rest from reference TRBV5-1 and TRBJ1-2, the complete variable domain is KAGVTQTPRYLIKTRGQQVTLSCSPISGHRSVSWYQQTPGQGLQFLFEYFSETQRNKGNFPGRFSGRQFSNSRSEMNVSTLELGDSALYLCASAPGEGIVGYTFGSGTRLTVV.

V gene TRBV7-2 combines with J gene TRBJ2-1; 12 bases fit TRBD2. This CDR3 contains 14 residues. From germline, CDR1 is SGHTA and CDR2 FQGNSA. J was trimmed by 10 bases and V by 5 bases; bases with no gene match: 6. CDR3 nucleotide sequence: TGTGCCAGCAGCGACCGAGGACTAGCGGGAGAGCAGTTCTTC. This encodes CASSDRGLAGEQFF.

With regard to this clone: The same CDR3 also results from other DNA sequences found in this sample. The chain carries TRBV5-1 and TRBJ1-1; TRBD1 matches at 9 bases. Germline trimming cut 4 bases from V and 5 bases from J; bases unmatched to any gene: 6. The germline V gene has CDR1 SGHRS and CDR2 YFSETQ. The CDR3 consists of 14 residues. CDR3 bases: TGCGCCAGCAGCGTGGGACAGGGTGAGACTGAAGCTTTCTTT. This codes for CASSVGQGETEAFF.

The DNA for the CDR3 is TGTGCCAGCAGCCAAGATCTAACAGGGTTCGAGCAGTACTTC. Translation: CASSQDLTGFEQYF. The chain recombines TRBV3-1 (or the pseudogene TRBV3-2) with TRBJ2-7, with D maybe TRBD1 (6 bases). This CDR3 is 14 amino acids long. Germline V gives CDR1 LGHDT, CDR2 YNNKEL (reference sequence). V lost 0 bases, J lost 6 bases, and 12 bases lay in between.

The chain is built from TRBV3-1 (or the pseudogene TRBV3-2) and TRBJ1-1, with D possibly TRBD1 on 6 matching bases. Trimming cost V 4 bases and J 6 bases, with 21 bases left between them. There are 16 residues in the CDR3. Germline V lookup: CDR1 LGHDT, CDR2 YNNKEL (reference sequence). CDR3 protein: CASSPRPTAGAAEAFF. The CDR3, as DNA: TGTGCCAGCAGCCCCCGACCCACCGCGGGGGCTGCTGAAGCTTTCTTT.

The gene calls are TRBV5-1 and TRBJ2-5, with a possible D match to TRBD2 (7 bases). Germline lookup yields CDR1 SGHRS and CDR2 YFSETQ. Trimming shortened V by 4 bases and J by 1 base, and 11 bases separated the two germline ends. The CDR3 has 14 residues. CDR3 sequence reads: CASSLGGGQETQYF. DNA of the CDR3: TGCGCCAGCAGCCTGGGAGGGGGCCAAGAGACCCAGTACTTC. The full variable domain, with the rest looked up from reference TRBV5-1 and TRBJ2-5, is KAGVTQTPRYLIKTRGQQVTLSCSPISGHRSVSWYQQTPGQGLQFLFEYFSETQRNKGNFPGRFSGRQFSNSRSEMNVSTLELGDSALYLCASSLGGGQETQYFGPGTRLLVL.

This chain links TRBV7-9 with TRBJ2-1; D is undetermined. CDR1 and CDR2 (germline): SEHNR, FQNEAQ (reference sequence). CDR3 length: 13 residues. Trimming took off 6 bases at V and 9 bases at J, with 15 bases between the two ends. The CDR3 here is CASSYSSQGEQFF. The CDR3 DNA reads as TGTGCCAGCAGTTACTCCTCCCAAGGTGAGCAGTTCTTC.